This T cell receptor beta chain derives from a study of T-cell memory formation after mild COVID-19. Study-wide context: Clustering of TCRs was largely donor specific. Findings and caveats of the study: Contracting CD4+ clones sat mainly in CM and EM; CD8+ in EMRA. There was no confirmation that second-wave clones peaking on day 37 were SARS-CoV-2 specific.

As concerns this clonotype: Antigen specificity is unknown.

cDNA libraries for TCR alpha and TCR beta, carrying sample barcodes and UMIs, came from 5'RACE with constant-segment primers. Each CDR3 protein gets one entry after TCRdb re-called the 5' RACE reads with MiXCR. The sample lists 200,000 to 250,000 distinct CDR3 sequences; around a tenth were seen once. The V gene lost 1 base and the J gene lost 8 bases, with 14 bases spanning the gap. Germline lookup yields CDR1 GTSNPN and CDR2 SVGIG (reference sequence). The CDR3 contains 13 residues. Sample: PBMCs or a T cell subset sorted from them (not recorded which). V and J are TRBV30 and TRBJ1-2; D is unresolved. The sequence was obtained from a man aged 18 to 30 who had mild COVID-19 (a few samples of this study predate the infection). Cell type and time point are not known. As DNA, the CDR3 is TGTGCCTGGAGTGGCGGGCCAGGAGGAGGCTACACCTTC. Its protein product is CAWSGGPGGGYTF.